This section outlines one T cell receptor (beta chain) sequence together with its context. The data stem from a study of blood T cell repertoires in COVID-19. Study at large: COVID-19 samples from acute and convalescent phases originated in the United States, Italy and Spain. T cells, B-cell-depleted T cells, or PBMCs provided the cDNA or gDNA that served as material.

Trimming shortened V by 1 base and J by 2 bases, and 8 bases separated the two germline ends. The germline CDR1 and CDR2 sequences are SGHTA and FQGNSA. There are 14 residues in the CDR3. In the authors' workflow: Scientists estimated how many nucleated cells there were by amplifying reference gene primers. TCRdb keeps only in-frame clones here, not all; method: immunoSEQ multiplex PCR. That table furnishes V, J and clone size, whereas the DNA furnished D and trimming. Found here are approximately 97,000 clones, about 85% of them singletons; the top ten hold 9.5% to 15%. The source material was peripheral blood. The sequence was obtained from a human donor in a cohort sampled during active COVID-19. The J gene is TRBJ2-5, the V gene TRBV7-2; D uncertain. CDR3 DNA sequence: TGTGCCAGCAGCTTAGTCGTCAGGCAAGAGACCCAGTACTTC. Its protein is CASSLVVRQETQYF.